The 15 T cell receptor beta chains in this list originate from one sample, sequenced in a study of shared clonotypes between healthy human individuals. This table comes from immunoSEQ multiplex PCR, and its TCRdb copy is limited to in-frame clones, with some not included. The table lists about 2,200,000 clones, approximately 94% of them singletons. Positive CCR7 selection of CD45RO-negative cells yielded the naive CD8 cells, and terminally differentiated effector memory CD45RA+ cells were excluded. Sequenced: naive CD8+ T cells from PBMCs. These receptors all come from a man aged 18-30 years in good health. Some clones in this sample may be carry-over from other donors' samples.

V gene TRBV7-9 combines with J gene TRBJ2-2; 9 nucleotides align to TRBD1. The CDR3 has 15 residues. V was clipped by 5 bases and J by 4 bases; unmatched bases: 5. Germline CDR1 SEHNR, CDR2 FQNEAQ (reference sequence). The CDR3 protein is CASSPQGARTGELFF. CDR3 bases: TGTGCCAGCAGCCCACAGGGGGCTCGCACCGGGGAGCTGTTTTTT.

This clone was seen once. The chain couples TRBV5-5 to TRBJ1-5; D gene ambiguous. The CDR3 length is 14 residues. Germline V gives CDR1 SGHKS, CDR2 YYEKEE (reference sequence). V shed 5 bases and J shed 1 base, with 10 bases lying between them. CDR3 in DNA: TGTGCCAGCAGTCCCGCCAAAAGCAATCAGCCCCAGCATTTT. This translates into CASSPAKSNQPQHF. The variable domain in full, completed from reference TRBV5-5 and TRBJ1-5, reads DAGVTQSPTHLIKTRGQQVTLRCSPISGHKSVSWYQQVLGQGPQFIFQYYEKEERGRGNFPDRFSARQFPNYSSELNVNALLLGDSALYLCASSPAKSNQPQHFGDGTRLSIL.

This chain connects TRBV6-1 to TRBJ2-7; 8 bases align to TRBD2. The CDR3 extends over 14 amino acids. Germline CDR1 is MNHNS and CDR2 is SASEGT. V shed 5 bases and J 0 bases; nucleotides not matched to a gene: 3. This chain's CDR3 is CASSPSGLSYEQYF. The CDR3 DNA reads TGTGCCAGCAGTCCTAGCGGGCTCTCCTACGAGCAGTACTTC.

V usage is TRBV7-2 and J usage is TRBJ2-1; the D gene is possibly TRBD2 (5 bases). Germline loops: CDR1 SGHTA, CDR2 FQGNSA. This CDR3 has 16 amino acids. Between the trimmed V and J ends, which lost 0 bases and 3 bases, there was a span of 12 bases. CDR3 region: CASSLAALGGYNEQFF. CDR3 in DNA: TGTGCCAGCAGCTTAGCAGCGCTAGGAGGCTACAATGAGCAGTTCTTC.

The J gene is TRBJ2-1, the V gene TRBV7-6, with 7 positions matching TRBD2. The J segment lost 4 bases and the V segment lost 2 bases, leaving 8 bases of the junction unmatched. The CDR3 covers 16 residues. Germline V lookup: CDR1 SGHVS, CDR2 FNYEAQ. CDR3 residues: CASSLSAGVGYNEQFF. The CDR3 coding sequence is TGTGCCAGCAGCTTAAGTGCGGGAGTAGGGTACAATGAGCAGTTCTTC. The whole variable domain, remainder taken from reference TRBV7-6 and TRBJ2-1, is GAGVSQSPRYKVTKRGQDVALRCDPISGHVSLYWYRQALGQGPEFLTYFNYEAQQDKSGLPNDRFSAERPEGSISTLTIQRTEQRDSAMYRCASSLSAGVGYNEQFFGPGTRLTVL.

This chain uses TRBV7-8 with TRBJ2-3; D not resolved. The CDR3 extends over 14 amino acids. Trimming cost V 6 bases and J 0 bases, with 10 bases left between them. Germline CDR1 SGHVS, CDR2 FQNEAQ. CDR3 bases: TGTGCCAGCAGGACCCCATCTAGCACAGATACGCAGTATTTT. It is translated as CASRTPSSTDTQYF.

The chain employs TRBV27 and TRBJ1-1, with a weak D call TRBD1 (5 bases). The germline gives CDR1 MNHEY, CDR2 SMNVEV (reference sequence). Trimming took off 2 bases at V and 5 bases at J, with 12 bases between the two ends. CDR3 length: 14 residues. The CDR3 reads CASSLTGPLTEAFF. Written as DNA, the CDR3 is TGTGCCAGCAGTTTAACAGGACCCTTGACTGAAGCTTTCTTT.

To note about this clone: This sample also contains other DNA sequences that code for the same CDR3. The rearrangement links TRBV19 to TRBJ1-5; 9 bases agree with TRBD1. The CDR3 totals 15 residues. The V segment lost 4 bases and the J segment 2 bases; nucleotides outside the gene matches: 3. The germline V gene encodes CDR1 LNHDA and CDR2 SQIVND (reference sequence). CDR3 DNA sequence: TGTGCCAGTAGTACTCGGACAGGGGGCAATCAGCCCCAGCATTTT. It codes for CASSTRTGGNQPQHF.

The V and J genes are TRBV19 and TRBJ2-7; possibly TRBD1 or TRBD2 for D (5 bases each). The CDR3 has 13 amino acids. Trimming cost V 6 bases and J 5 bases, with 14 bases left between them. Germline lookup yields CDR1 LNHDA and CDR2 SQIVND (reference sequence). The CDR3 loop is CASRPSGLNEQYF. CDR3 DNA: TGTGCCAGTAGGCCCTCGGGGCTAAACGAGCAGTACTTC.

The genes are TRBV27 and TRBJ1-4; 11 nucleotides line up with TRBD1. Germline V gene sequence: CDR1 MNHEY, CDR2 SMNVEV (reference sequence). J lost 8 bases, V lost 2 bases, and 7 bases had no gene match. There are 16 residues in the CDR3. The CDR3 here is CASSLDAGTGGEKLFF. CDR3 bases: TGTGCCAGCAGTTTAGATGCCGGGACAGGGGGGGAAAAACTGTTTTTT.

The CDR3 reads CASSEVVVRVAEAFF. Here the CDR3 DNA reads TGTGCCAGCAGTGAAGTGGTGGTCAGGGTAGCTGAAGCTTTCTTT. This chain links TRBV6-1 with TRBJ1-1; tentative D call: TRBD1 (5 bases). CDR1 and CDR2 from the germline V gene are MNHNS and SASEGT. The CDR3 has 15 amino acids. V lost 1 base and J 6 bases, leaving 15 bases between the germline ends.

The V gene is TRBV28, the J gene TRBJ1-3, with no clear D. This CDR3 region has 13 residues. Germline V lookup: CDR1 MDHEN, CDR2 SYDVKM. V lost 6 bases to trimming and J lost 3 bases, with 9 bases between them. As DNA, the CDR3 is TGTGCCAGCAGAGGCGGTTTTGGAAACACCATATATTTT. Its protein product is CASRGGFGNTIYF.

This clone has a single count. J is TRBJ1-2 and V is TRBV27; 7 bases are a match to TRBD1. The CDR3 sequence is 15 residues long. The germline CDR1 and CDR2 sequences are MNHEY and SMNVEV (reference sequence). Trimming at V came to 6 bases and at J to 4 bases, leaving 11 bases not matched to a gene. The DNA for the CDR3 is TGTGCCAGCAGGCCTACCTTCGGGACAGCCTATGGCTACACCTTC. Translating gives CASRPTFGTAYGYTF.

The chain uses TRBV19 and TRBJ2-7, with D hard to call. V lost 0 bases to trimming and J lost 2 bases, with 14 bases between them. Germline CDR1 reads LNHDA; CDR2 reads SQIVND (reference sequence). This CDR3 has 16 amino acids. The CDR3 region is CASSIDLETLTYEQYF. The CDR3 DNA sequence: TGTGCCAGTAGTATAGATCTGGAGACACTGACCTACGAGCAGTACTTC. The full variable domain, with the rest looked up from reference TRBV19 and TRBJ2-7, is DGGITQSPKYLFRKEGQNVTLSCEQNLNHDAMYWYRQDPGQGLRLIYYSQIVNDFQKGDIAEGYSVSREKKESFPLTVTSAQKNPTAFYLCASSIDLETLTYEQYFGPGTRLTVT.

This rearrangement joins TRBV6-1 to TRBJ2-2; D not certain. CDR3 size: 15 residues. Per the germline V gene, CDR1 is MNHNS and CDR2 is SASEGT. V lost 0 bases and J 5 bases, leaving 10 bases between the germline ends. The CDR3 region is CASSEATGITGELFF. CDR3 sequence (DNA): TGTGCCAGCAGTGAAGCGACTGGGATAACCGGGGAGCTGTTTTTT.